The 9 T cell receptor beta chains in this list originate from one sample, sequenced in a study of blood T cells in healthy people across ages (dated by TCRdb to the mid-2010s). Libraries were prepared through 5' RACE. Sequencing relied on an Illumina HiSeq 2500. A second PCR of 7 to 11 cycles was performed with a sample-barcoded 5' primer and a J-beta primer mix. TCRdb reprocessed the public reads (quality trimming at Q25 with fastp, clone calling with MiXCR) and kept in-frame beta chains. Rows are combined by CDR3 protein, so each entry shows the most common genes and DNA. For this sample there are more than 1 million distinct CDR3 sequences; under 55% appear just once. Approximately 20% of the sample belongs to the ten largest clones. The sequenced sample consisted of blood. The receptors stem from a woman in her fifties or sixties in good health.

V gene TRBV25-1 combines with J gene TRBJ2-1, with 8 bases matching TRBD1. The end of the DNA fits TRBJ2-7 better, so the J call may be wrong. The CDR3 is made up of 15 amino acids. The germline V gene encodes CDR1 MGHDK and CDR2 SYGVNS. The CDR3 DNA is TGTGCCAGCAGTGGATACCACCAGGGGGCCAATGAGCAGTACTTC. It specifies CASSGYHQGANEQYF.

The gene calls are TRBV5-1 and TRBJ2-5; 8 bases line up with TRBD1. J gave up 11 bases and V 3 bases, and 18 bases lay outside the gene matches. The V gene's germline CDR1 is SGHRS and CDR2 YFSETQ. The CDR3 length is 16 residues. CDR3 loop: CASSSRPGQGGYEQYF. DNA for the CDR3: TGCGCCAGCAGCTCCCGACCTGGACAGGGAGGCTATGAGCAGTACTTC.

Only a few counts were recorded for this clonotype. This CDR3 is CSVRDQGAYEQYF. CDR3 DNA sequence: TGCAGCGTCCGAGACCAGGGGGCCTACGAGCAGTACTTC. The chain couples TRBV29-1 to TRBJ2-7; 7 bases fit TRBD1. Germline assignment: CDR1 SQVTM and CDR2 ANQGSEA. The CDR3 sequence is 13 residues long. After removal of 6 bases from V and 2 bases from J, the junction contained 7 bases not matched to a gene.

This clonotype has a handful of counts. The CDR3 sequence is CASSRRLAIFYEQYF. CDR3 nucleotides: TGTGCCAGCAGCCGACGACTAGCGATCTTTTACGAGCAGTACTTC. The rearrangement links TRBV3-1 to TRBJ2-7; 8 positions match TRBD2. Germline CDR1 reads LGHDT; CDR2 reads YNNKEL (reference sequence). The V segment lost 4 bases and the J segment 4 bases; nucleotides outside the gene matches: 9. This CDR3 contains 15 residues.

This rearrangement joins TRBV2 to TRBJ2-7; the D gene is possibly TRBD2 (6 bases). The CDR3 is 12 amino acids. Trimming stripped 11 bases from V and 4 bases from J, with 15 bases between. Germline lookup yields CDR1 SNHLY and CDR2 FYNNEI. CDR3 sequence reads: CALRGGRYEQYF. CDR3 nucleotides: TGTGCCCTTCGGGGAGGACGATACGAGCAGTACTTC.

This clonotype appeared a few times. The chain has TRBV2 and TRBJ2-5; 12 nucleotides agree with TRBD2. Trimming cost V 6 bases and J 2 bases; bases outside gene matches: 10. This CDR3 has 17 amino acids. CDR1 and CDR2 from the germline V gene are SNHLY and FYNNEI. The CDR3 is CASSPRTSGKTQETQYF. DNA for the CDR3: TGTGCCAGCAGCCCCAGGACTAGCGGGAAGACGCAAGAGACCCAGTACTTC.

A few counts support this clonotype. This chain joins TRBV29-1 and TRBJ2-7; possibly TRBD2 for D (5 bases). The CDR3 is made up of 13 amino acids. V was clipped by 5 bases and J by 2 bases, with 13 bases between them. Germline V gene sequence: CDR1 SQVTM, CDR2 ANQGSEA. The CDR3 sequence is CSVSGVPTYEQYF. The DNA for the CDR3 is TGCAGCGTTTCCGGGGTGCCTACCTACGAGCAGTACTTC.

The CDR3 region has the DNA TGTGCCAGCAGTTTCCTGGGACTAGCGGGAGTTAAAGATGAGCAGTTCTTC. Protein: CASSFLGLAGVKDEQFF. The genes are TRBV12-3 or TRBV12-4 and TRBJ2-1, with 14 bases that match TRBD2. V was clipped by 3 bases and J by 8 bases; unmatched bases: 9. This CDR3 has 17 residues.

This clonotype appeared a few times. This sequence joins TRBV10-3 and TRBJ2-1, with 10 bases lining up with TRBD2. The CDR3 has 15 amino acids. The germline CDR1 and CDR2 sequences are ENHRY and SYGVKD. The V and J ends lost 2 bases and 8 bases, in that order; junction bases with no gene match: 6. The CDR3 spells CAISERSSGSDEQFF. The CDR3 bases are TGTGCCATCAGTGAGAGGTCTAGCGGGAGCGATGAGCAGTTCTTC.